A single sample is the source of the 9 T cell receptor beta chains below, sequenced in a study of control samples from healthy donors and cancer patients (dated by TCRdb to the early 2020s). Library method: the immunoSEQ multiplex PCR assay. TCRdb re-hosts the immuneACCESS table, in-frame sequences only. Its copies lack some clones; in the studies checked, an unresolved V gene accounts for under half of them, and the cause for the rest is not known. The sample includes approximately 100,000 clones, with just over 85% observed a single time. 11% to 15% of the sample is taken by the ten largest. The sequenced material came from blood. The receptors shown here come from a man aged 25-45 years in good health.

This sequence joins TRBV24-1 and TRBJ2-5; D is uncertain. CDR1 is KGHDR and CDR2 is SFDVKD in the germline V gene. V gave up 1 base and J gave up 5 bases, with 10 bases separating them. This CDR3 is 14 amino acids long. CDR3 nucleotides: TGTGCCACCAGTGATTTTAGCACAGCGGAGACCCAGTACTTC. This gives the protein CATSDFSTAETQYF.

This sequence joins TRBV5-4 and TRBJ1-6, with D possibly being TRBD1 (6 bases). V was clipped by 4 bases and J by 12 bases, with 14 bases between them. CDR1 is SGHNT, CDR2 YYREEE, per germline (reference sequence). This CDR3 has 13 residues. The CDR3 DNA reads TGTGCCAGCAGCGCGGGGACAATTGAACCCCTCCACTTT. As protein: CASSAGTIEPLHF. The whole variable domain, remainder taken from reference TRBV5-4 and TRBJ1-6, is ETGVTQSPTHLIKTRGQQVTLRCSSQSGHNTVSWYQQALGQGPQFIFQYYREEENGRGNFPPRFSGLQFPNYSSELNVNALELDDSALYLCASSAGTIEPLHFGNGTRLTVT.

J is TRBJ1-1 and V is TRBV29-1; D gene ambiguous. Trimming took 6 bases from V and 0 from J, leaving 5 bases between them. Germline V gives CDR1 SQVTM, CDR2 ANQGSEA. The CDR3 runs 11 residues. DNA of the CDR3: TGCAGCGTGCTGTTGAACACTGAAGCTTTCTTT. It codes for CSVLLNTEAFF. The full variable domain, in which reference TRBV29-1 and TRBJ1-1 provide the parts outside the CDR3, is SAVISQKPSRDICQRGTSLTIQCQVDSQVTMMFWYRQQPGQSLTLIATANQGSEATYESGFVIDKFPISRPNLTFSTLTVSNMSPEDSSIYLCSVLLNTEAFFGQGTRLTVV.

This clone appeared once. This chain links TRBV21-1 with TRBJ2-1; the table's D gene call, TRBD1, was not cross checked with the DNA. TRBV21-1 is termed a pseudogene. The CDR3 loop spans 16 amino acids. The CDR3, as DNA: TGTGCCAGCAGCAATTGGACAGGGCCGAAGTACAATGAGCAGTTCTTC. As protein: CASSNWTGPKYNEQFF.

V is TRBV11-2 and J is TRBJ1-1, with D uncertain. This CDR3 contains 13 residues. Per the germline V gene, CDR1 is SGHAT and CDR2 is FQNNGV. V shed 2 bases and J shed 4 bases, with 8 bases lying between them. The CDR3 reads CASSLTRSTEAFF. CDR3 nucleotide sequence: TGTGCCAGCAGCTTAACGAGGAGCACTGAAGCTTTCTTT.

V and J are TRBV7-9 and TRBJ2-2; D may be TRBD1 (6 bases). V shed 6 bases and J shed 4 bases, with 15 bases lying between them. The length of the CDR3 is 15 residues. Germline values: CDR1 SEHNR, CDR2 FQNEAQ (reference sequence). The CDR3 is CASRLVQGGTGELFF. The CDR3 DNA follows: TGTGCCAGCAGGCTGGTACAGGGCGGCACCGGGGAGCTGTTTTTT.

The chain carries TRBV2 and TRBJ1-1; D unresolved. Trimming removed 2 bases from V and 0 bases from J, with 7 bases in between. CDR1 and CDR2 from the germline V gene are SNHLY and FYNNEI. The CDR3 covers 14 residues. This CDR3 is CASSEQTLNTEAFF. The CDR3 DNA is TGTGCCAGCAGTGAACAGACCTTGAACACTGAAGCTTTCTTT.

Concerning this clone: Germline and junction disagree at one end, which may indicate a read error. The V call is TRBV7-2, the J call TRBJ2-5, with D possibly TRBD1 on 6 matching bases. The CDR3 has 14 amino acids. CDR1 is SGHTA and CDR2 is FQGNSA in the germline V gene. The CDR3, as DNA: TGTGCCAGCAGTTTAGGGGGATCACAAGAGACCCAGTACTTC. This codes for CASSLGGSQETQYF.

The chain joins TRBV27 to TRBJ1-6; D is undetermined. Trimming took 3 bases from V and 2 from J, leaving 8 bases between them. This CDR3 has 15 residues. Germline assignment: CDR1 MNHEY and CDR2 SMNVEV (reference sequence). DNA of the CDR3: TGTGCCAGCAGTTTGAAACGGGCCTATAATTCACCCCTCCACTTT. Its translation is CASSLKRAYNSPLHF.